This T cell receptor (beta chain) appears in the sequencing data of a study of a mutant IDH1 vaccine in newly diagnosed glioma. The V gene end was trimmed by 5 bases and the J gene end by 3 bases; junction bases not matched to a gene: 14. CDR3 size: 17 residues. Germline assignment: CDR1 SGHAT and CDR2 FQNNGV. Clones were read by immunoSEQ multiplex PCR, and TCRdb kept only the in-frame ones, dropping some. The sample has about 110,000 clones, roughly 90% seen once. Whole-study results and caveats: The vaccine induced immune responses, and these occurred in approximately 93% of patients.

This sample's time point: week 11, during vaccination. Doses of 300 ug of mutant IDH1 20-mer peptide were given with topical imiquimod. This clone was observed once. Its specificity is not known. The V call is TRBV11-2, the J call TRBJ2-7, with 9 nucleotides matching TRBD2. The material sequenced was PBMCs, taken from a glioma patient whose treatment included an IDH1 peptide vaccine. The receptor was isolated from a woman between 50 and 59 years old with glioma. The CDR3, as DNA: TGTGCCAGCAGCGGGAGGATTAGCGGGAGAAAAAGCTACGAGCAGTACTTC. Protein sequence: CASSGRISGRKSYEQYF.